The source of this T cell receptor beta chain is a study of chemoradiotherapy in HPV16-positive cancers. Notes on the study in general: HPV-responsive T-cell expansion during chemoradiotherapy was linked to improved recurrence-free survival in HPV16-positive patients.

Germline values: CDR1 SGDLS, CDR2 YYNGEE. This CDR3 comprises 15 residues. Trimming pared 3 bases from V and 4 bases from J, leaving 15 bases between. About this clone itself: Its target is not known.

Repertoires were generated with immunoSEQ multiplex PCR, while TCRdb's copy carries only in-frame clones and drops some. The table includes 9,500 to 15,000 clones, about 90% detected once. The specimen was blood, collected from a patient who underwent chemoradiotherapy. The genes are TRBV9 and TRBJ2-3, with D perhaps matching TRBD2 (5 bases). The receptor was derived from a human donor with HPV-associated anogenital cancer. This CDR3 is CASSGRGRSADTQYF. CDR3 bases: TGTGCCAGCAGCGGTCGGGGTAGATCCGCAGATACGCAGTATTTT.